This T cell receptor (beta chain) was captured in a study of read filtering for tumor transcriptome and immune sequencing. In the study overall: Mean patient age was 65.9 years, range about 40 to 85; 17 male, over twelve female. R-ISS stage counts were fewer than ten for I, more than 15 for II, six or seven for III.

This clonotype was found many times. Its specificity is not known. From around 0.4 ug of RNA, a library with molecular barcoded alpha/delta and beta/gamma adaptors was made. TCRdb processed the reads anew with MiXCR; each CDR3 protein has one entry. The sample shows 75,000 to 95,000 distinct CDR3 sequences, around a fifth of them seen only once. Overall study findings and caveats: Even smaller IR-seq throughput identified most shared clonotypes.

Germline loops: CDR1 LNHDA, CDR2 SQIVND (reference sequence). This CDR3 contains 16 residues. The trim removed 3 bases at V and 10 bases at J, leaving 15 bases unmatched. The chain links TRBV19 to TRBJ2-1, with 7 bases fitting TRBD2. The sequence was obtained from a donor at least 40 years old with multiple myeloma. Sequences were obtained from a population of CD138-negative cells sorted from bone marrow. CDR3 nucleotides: TGTGCCAGTAGTATTGTCGGAGCGGGGAGGAAGGGGGAGCAGTTCTTC. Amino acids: CASSIVGAGRKGEQFF.